One sample yielded the 31 T cell receptor beta chains listed below, sequenced in a study of blood T cell repertoires in COVID-19. The method was immunoSEQ multiplex PCR; TCRdb's version includes in-frame clones alone and lacks a portion of them. The sample consists of 210,000 or so clones, over 75% of them appearing once. Source material: peripheral blood. These receptors were collected from a man between 40 and 49 years old with active or convalescent COVID-19.

The gene calls are TRBV5-1 and TRBJ1-1; D possibly corresponds to TRBD1 (6 bases). The CDR3 runs to 14 residues. Germline V CDR1 and CDR2: SGHRS, YFSETQ. With 1 base removed from V and 4 bases from J, the gap between germline ends came to 11 bases. Here the CDR3 reads CASSLQTGATEAFF. CDR3 bases: TGCGCCAGCAGCTTGCAGACAGGCGCCACTGAAGCTTTCTTT.

The chain employs TRBV18 and TRBJ2-5, with no clear D. The V and J ends lost 0 bases and 5 bases respectively, with 4 bases between them. Looked up from germline, CDR1 is KGHSH and CDR2 is LQKENI. The CDR3 runs 12 residues. The DNA for the CDR3 is TGTGCCAGCTCACCACCCTCCGAGACCCAGTACTTC. It yields the protein CASSPPSETQYF. The full variable domain, rest sourced from reference TRBV18 and TRBJ2-5, is NAGVMQNPRHLVRRRGQEARLRCSPMKGHSHVYWYRQLPEEGLKFMVYLQKENIIDESGMPKERFSAEFPKEGPSILRIQQVVRGDSAAYFCASSPPSETQYFGPGTRLLVL.

The J gene is TRBJ2-2, the V gene TRBV7-8; tentative D call: TRBD2 (6 bases). The length of the CDR3 is 15 residues. V lost 1 base and J lost 7, with 13 bases in between. In germline, CDR1 is SGHVS, CDR2 FQNEAQ. The CDR3 here is CASSLGVGEDGELFF. The CDR3 DNA sequence: TGTGCCAGCAGCTTAGGGGTGGGGGAGGACGGGGAGCTGTTTTTT.

This rearrangement joins TRBV6-5 to TRBJ1-1, with no clear D. The CDR3 covers 15 residues. Trimming removed 2 bases from V and 0 bases from J, with 10 bases in between. CDR1 and CDR2 from the germline V gene are MNHEY and SVGAGI. This CDR3 reads CASSYRGALNTEAFF. Here the CDR3 DNA reads TGTGCCAGCAGTTACCGGGGAGCGTTGAACACTGAAGCTTTCTTT.

The J gene is TRBJ1-6, the V gene TRBV24-1; a weak D match, TRBD1 (5 bases). The V gene lost 6 bases and the J gene lost 7 bases, with 9 bases spanning the gap. Germline V CDR1 and CDR2: KGHDR, SFDVKD. The CDR3 has 13 amino acids. CDR3 bases: TGTGCCACCAGTCTGACAGCAAATTCACCCCTCCACTTT. The encoded protein is CATSLTANSPLHF.

This clone occurred a few times. The rearrangement joins TRBV6-5 to TRBJ1-2, with 8 bases matching TRBD1. CDR1 is MNHEY and CDR2 is SVGAGI in the germline V gene. V shed 4 bases, J shed 8 bases, and the junction held 9 bases outside the gene matches. CDR3 size: 14 residues. The CDR3 nucleotides are TGTGCCAGCAGTTCGACAGGGGAATTAGTAGGCTACACCTTC. This gives the protein CASSSTGELVGYTF.

The chain is built from TRBV5-4 and TRBJ2-3; 10 nucleotides align to TRBD1. Germline V gene lookup returns CDR1 SGHNT and CDR2 YYREEE (reference sequence). The CDR3 spans 14 residues. After removal of 0 bases from V and 8 bases from J, the junction contained 3 bases not matched to a gene. CDR3 sequence: CASSLGQGAGTQYF. The CDR3 coding sequence is TGTGCCAGCAGCTTGGGACAGGGGGCGGGTACGCAGTATTTT.

This chain links TRBV19 with TRBJ1-1; 7 bases align to TRBD1. V was clipped by 5 bases and J by 2 bases; unmatched bases: 2. The CDR3 is 13 amino acids. The germline CDR1 and CDR2 sequences are LNHDA and SQIVND (reference sequence). CDR3 amino acids: CASSDRENTEAFF. The DNA of the CDR3 is TGTGCCAGTAGTGACAGGGAAAACACTGAAGCTTTCTTT.

The rearrangement links TRBV28 to TRBJ1-5; unclear D gene. The germline V and J ends were trimmed by 6 bases and 0 bases, with 12 bases remaining between them. Per the germline V gene, CDR1 is MDHEN and CDR2 is SYDVKM. The CDR3 has 15 amino acids. Here the CDR3 reads CASSSREHSNQPQHF. The DNA for the CDR3 is TGTGCCAGCAGCTCCCGGGAACATAGCAATCAGCCCCAGCATTTT.

This rearrangement joins TRBV3-1 (or the pseudogene TRBV3-2) to TRBJ1-1; 8 bases map to TRBD1. The CDR3 spans 13 residues. Trimming at V came to 4 bases and at J to 11 bases, leaving 9 bases not matched to a gene. Germline V gives CDR1 LGHDT, CDR2 YNNKEL (reference sequence). CDR3 in amino acids: CASSPQTGDGAFF. As DNA, the CDR3 is TGTGCCAGCAGCCCCCAGACAGGGGACGGGGCTTTCTTT.

V gene TRBV7-9 combines with J gene TRBJ2-3; 11 bases match TRBD2. The CDR3 extends over 16 amino acids. Germline V gene lookup returns CDR1 SEHNR and CDR2 FQNEAQ (reference sequence). Trimming cost V 5 bases and J 6 bases; bases outside gene matches: 10. The CDR3 here is CASSRNSGGAGDTQYF. CDR3 in DNA: TGTGCCAGCAGCCGTAATAGCGGGGGGGCAGGCGATACGCAGTATTTT.

The V and J genes are TRBV7-9 and TRBJ2-1; 8 bases map to TRBD2. The germline V gene has CDR1 SEHNR and CDR2 FQNEAQ (reference sequence). The CDR3 is 16 amino acids. The V and J ends lost 3 bases and 8 bases, in that order; junction bases with no gene match: 12. As DNA, the CDR3 is TGTGCCAGCAGCTTTCCGGAGCGGGAGCCCCTGGATGAGCAGTTCTTC. Translating it yields CASSFPEREPLDEQFF.

The chain employs TRBV21-1 and TRBJ1-5. TRBV21-1 is a recognized pseudogene. The CDR3 runs to 14 residues. The CDR3 DNA is TGTGCCAGCAGCAAAGGGGAAGCTCGGGGAACCCAGCATTTT. It yields the protein CASSKGEARGTQHF.

This rearrangement joins TRBV27 to TRBJ2-2; D is perhaps TRBD1 (5 bases). Germline CDR1 and CDR2: MNHEY and SMNVEV (reference sequence). This CDR3 has 20 residues. V lost 3 bases to trimming and J lost 0 bases, with 23 bases between them. CDR3 coding DNA: TGTGCCAGCAGTTTTGCCAAACGAAGGGGTATACCATCGAACACCGGGGAGCTGTTTTTT. It translates to CASSFAKRRGIPSNTGELFF.

This clone has more than one count but fewer than ten. This sequence joins TRBV6-5 and TRBJ2-7; 15 bases line up with TRBD2. Trimming removed 4 bases from V and 3 bases from J; junction bases left unmatched: 4. The germline V gene encodes CDR1 MNHEY and CDR2 SVGAGI. The CDR3 has 16 residues. CDR3 residues: CASSWTSGGAGYEQYF. The CDR3 coding sequence is TGTGCCAGCAGTTGGACTAGCGGGGGGGCAGGCTACGAGCAGTACTTC.

The chain is built from TRBV5-1 and TRBJ2-2, with D unclear. The CDR3 has 14 amino acids. Trimming removed 0 bases at V and 4 bases at J, with 7 bases between. Looked up from germline, CDR1 is SGHRS and CDR2 is YFSETQ. The DNA for the CDR3 is TGCGCCAGCAGCTTGGAACCACTCACCGGGGAGCTGTTTTTT. This encodes CASSLEPLTGELFF.

The J gene is TRBJ1-1, the V gene TRBV6-5; 8 positions agree with TRBD1. Unmatched junction bases numbered 10, after V lost 8 bases and J lost 2 bases. CDR1 is MNHEY, CDR2 SVGAGI, per germline. The CDR3 runs to 15 residues. CDR3 coding DNA: TGTGCCAGCTTTCATTTACAGGGGGTTAACACTGAAGCTTTCTTT. The encoded protein is CASFHLQGVNTEAFF.

J is TRBJ1-2 and V is TRBV27; 7 bases map to TRBD1. V lost 4 bases, J lost 3 bases, and 17 bases stayed unmatched. This CDR3 region has 18 residues. The germline gives CDR1 MNHEY, CDR2 SMNVEV (reference sequence). CDR3 protein: CASSSWGRQGNSDYGYTF. The CDR3 DNA follows: TGTGCCAGCAGTTCCTGGGGCCGACAGGGTAATTCGGACTATGGCTACACCTTC.

The chain combines TRBV3-1 (or the pseudogene TRBV3-2) with TRBJ1-1, with a tentative D call TRBD1 (5 bases). V shed 4 bases and J shed 5 bases, with 14 bases lying between them. This CDR3 comprises 14 residues. Germline-derived CDR1 and CDR2 are LGHDT and YNNKEL (reference sequence). The CDR3 coding sequence is TGTGCCAGCAGCCCCCCCGGGGGGAGGACTGAAGCTTTCTTT. Amino acids: CASSPPGGRTEAFF.

The chain's CDR3 is CASSGTGVTEAFF. CDR3 nucleotide sequence: TGTGCCAGCAGCGGGACAGGGGTCACTGAAGCTTTCTTT. The V gene is TRBV9, the J gene TRBJ1-1; TRBD1 matches at 9 bases. With V trimmed by 3 bases and J by 4 bases, 1 base remained unmatched. This CDR3 spans 13 amino acids. The germline V gene has CDR1 SGDLS and CDR2 YYNGEE.

The chain carries TRBV6-5 and TRBJ2-7; D might be TRBD1 (5 bases). The CDR3 runs 14 residues. Per germline, CDR1 MNHEY and CDR2 SVGAGI. The V end was cut by 6 bases, the J end by 1 base, with 13 bases between. The CDR3 is CASSRVRQSYEQYF. The CDR3, as DNA: TGTGCCAGCAGCAGGGTCAGGCAGTCCTACGAGCAGTACTTC.

This chain links TRBV3-1 (or the pseudogene TRBV3-2) with TRBJ2-1; 7 nucleotides align to TRBD2. The germline V gene encodes CDR1 LGHDT and CDR2 YNNKEL (reference sequence). The V segment lost 0 bases and the J segment 4 bases; nucleotides outside the gene matches: 6. This CDR3 has 16 amino acids. CDR3 protein: CASSQDTGGRYNEQFF. The DNA of the CDR3 is TGTGCCAGCAGCCAAGATACTGGCGGGAGATACAATGAGCAGTTCTTC.

The J gene is TRBJ1-5, the V gene TRBV28, with D possibly TRBD1 on 5 matching bases. CDR1 MDHEN and CDR2 SYDVKM come from the germline V gene. Trimming took off 3 bases at V and 1 base at J, with 10 bases between the two ends. This CDR3 region has 15 residues. The DNA of the CDR3 is TGTGCCAGCAGTTTGGAGGGGATGAGCAATCAGCCCCAGCATTTT. Its protein is CASSLEGMSNQPQHF. Combining the CDR3 with reference TRBV28 and TRBJ1-5 gives the whole variable domain DVKVTQSSRYLVKRTGEKVFLECVQDMDHENMFWYRQDPGLGLRLIYFSYDVKMKEKGDIPEGYSVSREKKERFSLILESASTNQTSMYLCASSLEGMSNQPQHFGDGTRLSIL.

The J gene is TRBJ1-2, the V gene TRBV27, with 7 bases aligning to TRBD1. V lost 5 bases and J lost 0; bases outside the gene matches: 9. This CDR3 spans 16 amino acids. The germline V gene encodes CDR1 MNHEY and CDR2 SMNVEV (reference sequence). CDR3 in amino acids: CASSALGGTANYGYTF. CDR3 DNA: TGTGCCAGCAGTGCTTTGGGCGGGACAGCTAACTATGGCTACACCTTC.

V usage is TRBV28 and J usage is TRBJ2-7, with D uncertain. CDR3 length: 13 residues. V was shortened by 3 bases and J by 2 bases, with 8 bases between the two germline ends. CDR1 MDHEN and CDR2 SYDVKM come from the germline V gene. The CDR3 protein is CASSFGQTYEQYF. The CDR3 DNA is TGTGCCAGCAGTTTTGGCCAAACCTACGAGCAGTACTTC. The whole variable domain, remainder taken from reference TRBV28 and TRBJ2-7, is DVKVTQSSRYLVKRTGEKVFLECVQDMDHENMFWYRQDPGLGLRLIYFSYDVKMKEKGDIPEGYSVSREKKERFSLILESASTNQTSMYLCASSFGQTYEQYFGPGTRLTVT.

The rearrangement joins TRBV24-1 to TRBJ1-2; TRBD1 matches at 9 bases. V dropped 5 bases and J dropped 4; count of bases not matched to a gene: 10. Germline-derived CDR1 and CDR2 are KGHDR and SFDVKD. CDR3 length: 16 residues. CDR3 protein: CATSGQPGQGSYGYTF. The CDR3 DNA is TGTGCCACCAGTGGCCAACCGGGACAGGGTAGCTATGGCTACACCTTC.

The chain links TRBV19 to TRBJ2-1; the D gene is possibly TRBD2 (5 bases). Looked up from germline, CDR1 is LNHDA and CDR2 is SQIVND (reference sequence). This CDR3 is built from 13 residues. V lost 0 bases and J 10 bases, leaving 10 bases between the germline ends. The CDR3 is CASSIELVTEQFF. CDR3 DNA sequence: TGTGCCAGTAGTATAGAACTAGTCACGGAGCAGTTCTTC.

The chain joins TRBV28 to TRBJ2-7; 11 bases are shared with TRBD2. The CDR3 loop spans 15 amino acids. Per germline, CDR1 MDHEN and CDR2 SYDVKM. J lost 2 bases, V lost 5 bases, and 5 bases had no gene match. CDR3 region: CASSPGTSGTYEQYF. The CDR3 DNA reads TGTGCCAGCAGTCCAGGGACTAGCGGAACCTACGAGCAGTACTTC.

This clone has a handful of counts. Additional DNA sequences in this sample encode the identical CDR3. The chain is built from TRBV18 and TRBJ1-5; no reliable D call. The CDR3 is 13 residues long. Germline lookup yields CDR1 KGHSH and CDR2 LQKENI. V was pared by 4 bases and J by 3 bases, with 7 bases between. The CDR3 coding sequence is TGTGCCAGCTCACGGCAGGACAATCAGCCCCAGCATTTT. Protein sequence: CASSRQDNQPQHF.

This chain connects TRBV6-6 to TRBJ1-2; TRBD1 matches 7 bases. Trimming took 7 bases from V and 2 from J; bases not matched to a gene: 10. The CDR3 consists of 15 residues. CDR1 MNHNY and CDR2 SVGAGI come from the germline V gene (reference sequence). Here the CDR3 DNA reads TGTGCCAGCAAACTCCCGGGACAGAGAAACTATGGCTACACCTTC. Residues: CASKLPGQRNYGYTF.

The chain joins TRBV12-3 or TRBV12-4 to TRBJ1-2; D gene uncertain. Trimming stripped 6 bases from V and 2 bases from J, with 7 bases between. The CDR3 is made up of 12 amino acids. CDR3 residues: CASSLRNYGYTF. Written as DNA, the CDR3 is TGTGCCAGCAGCCTAAGAAACTATGGCTACACCTTC.